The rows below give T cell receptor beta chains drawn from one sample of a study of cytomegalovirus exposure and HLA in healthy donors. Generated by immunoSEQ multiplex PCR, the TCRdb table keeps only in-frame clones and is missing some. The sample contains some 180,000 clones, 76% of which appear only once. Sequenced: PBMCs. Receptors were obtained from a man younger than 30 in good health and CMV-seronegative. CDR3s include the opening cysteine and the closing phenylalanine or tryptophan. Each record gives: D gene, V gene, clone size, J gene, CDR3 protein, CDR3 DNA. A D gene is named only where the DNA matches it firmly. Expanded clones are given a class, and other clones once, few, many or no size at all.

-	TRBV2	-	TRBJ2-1	CASLERLHEQFF	TGTGCCAGCTTAGAACGCCTACATGAGCAGTTCTTC
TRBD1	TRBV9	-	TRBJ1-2	CASRAGQGYYGYTF	TGTGCCAGCAGAGCCGGACAGGGATACTATGGCTACACCTTC
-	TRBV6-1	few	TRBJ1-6	CASREQGTRDSPLHF	TGTGCCAGCAGGGAACAGGGAACTCGCGATTCACCCCTCCACTTT
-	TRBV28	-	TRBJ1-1	CASSPGVSYTEAFF	TGTGCCAGCAGCCCAGGGGTGTCGTACACTGAAGCTTTCTTT
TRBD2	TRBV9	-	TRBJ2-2	CASSVVGGANTGELFF	TGTGCCAGCAGCGTAGTGGGGGGGGCGAACACCGGGGAGCTGTTTTTT
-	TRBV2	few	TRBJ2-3	CASAGITDTQYF	TGTGCCAGCGCTGGCATCACAGATACGCAGTATTTT
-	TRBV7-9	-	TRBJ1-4	CASSSNNEKLFF	TGTGCCAGCAGCTCAAATAATGAAAAACTGTTTTTT
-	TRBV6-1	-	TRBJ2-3	CASSEVGGLYF	TGTGCCAGCAGTGAAGTCGGTGGACTCTATTTT
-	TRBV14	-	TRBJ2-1	CARYSGSFDEQFF	TGTGCCAGATACTCTGGGAGTTTCGATGAGCAGTTCTTC
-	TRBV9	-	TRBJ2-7	CASSVGSSSHDEQYF	TGTGCCAGCAGCGTAGGGAGCTCCTCTCACGACGAGCAGTACTTC
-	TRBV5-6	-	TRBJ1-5	CASSANPLPNQPQHF	TGTGCCAGCAGCGCTAATCCGTTACCCAATCAGCCCCAGCATTTT
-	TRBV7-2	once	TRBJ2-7	CASSLDGQSYEQYF	TGTGCCAGCAGCTTAGATGGGCAGTCCTACGAGCAGTACTTC
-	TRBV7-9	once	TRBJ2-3	CASSDWFGDTQYF	TGTGCCAGCAGCGACTGGTTTGGGGATACGCAGTATTTT
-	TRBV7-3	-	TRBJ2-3	CASSLITDTQYF	TGTGCCAGCAGCTTAATAACAGATACGCAGTATTTT
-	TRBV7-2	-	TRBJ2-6	CASSFGIRVSGANVLTF	TGTGCCAGCAGCTTCGGGATAAGGGTTTCTGGGGCCAACGTCCTGACTTTC
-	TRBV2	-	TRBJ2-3	CASSEVVSTDTQYF	TGTGCCAGCAGTGAAGTAGTGAGCACAGATACGCAGTATTTT
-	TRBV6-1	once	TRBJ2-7	CASSEDRGGEQYF	TGTGCCAGCAGTGAAGACAGGGGGGGCGAGCAGTACTTC
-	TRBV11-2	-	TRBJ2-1	CASSLYSGQFF	TGTGCCAGCAGCTTATACTCAGGGCAGTTCTTC
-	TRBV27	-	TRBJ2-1	CASSAGRALLNEQFF	TGTGCCAGCAGTGCGGGACGGGCCCTCTTGAATGAGCAGTTCTTC
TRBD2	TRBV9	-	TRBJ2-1	CASSVALAETRQFF	TGTGCCAGCAGCGTAGCACTAGCGGAAACACGGCAGTTCTTC
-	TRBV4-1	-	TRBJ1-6	CASSQDSNGGGINSPLHF	TGCGCCAGCAGCCAAGATAGCAACGGGGGGGGGATTAATTCACCCCTCCACTTT
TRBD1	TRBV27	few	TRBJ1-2	CASKGASYGYTF	TGTGCCAGCAAGGGGGCTAGCTATGGCTACACCTTC
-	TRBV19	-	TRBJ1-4	CASAGTQSLGEKLFF	TGTGCCAGTGCAGGGACTCAGTCACTAGGGGAAAAACTGTTTTTT
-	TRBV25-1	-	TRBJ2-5	CASSGIDRLQETQYF	TGTGCCAGCAGTGGAATAGACAGGCTACAAGAGACCCAGTACTTC
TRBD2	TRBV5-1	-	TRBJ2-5	CASSLVSSGSNWETQYF	TGCGCCAGCAGCTTGGTGTCTAGCGGGAGTAATTGGGAGACCCAGTACTTC
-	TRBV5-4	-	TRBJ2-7	CASSLRQGPYEQYF	TGTGCCAGCAGCTTGCGGCAGGGCCCCTACGAGCAGTACTTC
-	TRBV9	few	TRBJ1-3	CASSSRGSGNTIYF	TGTGCCAGCAGCTCCAGGGGCTCTGGAAACACCATATATTTT
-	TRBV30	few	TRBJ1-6	CAWTLTGVGSNSPLHF	TGTGCCTGGACTCTTACGGGGGTGGGTTCTAATTCACCCCTCCACTTT
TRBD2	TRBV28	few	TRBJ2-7	CASSLPGTSWYEQYF	TGTGCCAGCAGTTTACCAGGGACTAGTTGGTACGAGCAGTACTTC
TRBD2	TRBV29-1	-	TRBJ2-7	CSARPRLAGVFYEQYF	TGCAGCGCCCGCCCGCGACTAGCGGGAGTTTTTTACGAGCAGTACTTC
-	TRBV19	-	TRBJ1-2	CASSRGRVYGYTF	TGTGCCAGTAGTCGAGGGAGGGTCTATGGCTACACCTTC
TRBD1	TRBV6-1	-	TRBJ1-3	CASRRPGQKGNTIYF	TGTGCCAGCAGAAGACCGGGACAGAAAGGAAACACCATATATTTT
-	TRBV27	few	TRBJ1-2	CASSLSAPRDYGYTF	TGTGCCAGCAGTTTGTCGGCACCGAGGGACTATGGCTACACCTTC
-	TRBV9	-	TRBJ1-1	CASSVQSRSDEAFF	TGTGCCAGCAGCGTCCAATCGAGGTCGGATGAAGCTTTCTTT